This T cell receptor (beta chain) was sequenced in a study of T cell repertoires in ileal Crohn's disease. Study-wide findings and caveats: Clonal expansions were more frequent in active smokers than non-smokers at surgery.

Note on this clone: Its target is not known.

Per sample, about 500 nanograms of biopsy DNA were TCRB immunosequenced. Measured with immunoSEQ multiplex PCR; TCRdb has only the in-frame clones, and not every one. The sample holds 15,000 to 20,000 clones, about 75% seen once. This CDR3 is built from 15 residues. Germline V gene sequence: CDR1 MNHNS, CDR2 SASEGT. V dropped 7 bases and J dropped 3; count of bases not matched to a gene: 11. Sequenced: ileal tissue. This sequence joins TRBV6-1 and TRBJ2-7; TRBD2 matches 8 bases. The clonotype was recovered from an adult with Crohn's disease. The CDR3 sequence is CASKALAGFDYEQYF. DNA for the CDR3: TGTGCCAGCAAGGCCTTAGCGGGATTCGACTACGAGCAGTACTTC.